The 27 T cell receptor beta chains in this list originate from one sample, sequenced in a study of T cell changes during pregnancy in multiple sclerosis. Method: immunoSEQ multiplex PCR; TCRdb's copy keeps in-frame clones and lacks some. The data hold approximately 82,000 clones, with about nine tenths observed a single time. Source: CD4+ T cells from peripheral blood mononuclear cells, taken in the second trimester of pregnancy. These receptors all stem from a female donor with multiple sclerosis, enrolled in a pregnancy study.

J is TRBJ2-4 and V is TRBV5-1; weak D call: TRBD1 (6 bases). This CDR3 spans 13 amino acids. Per the germline V gene, CDR1 is SGHRS and CDR2 is YFSETQ. V dropped 7 bases and J dropped 6 bases, with 14 bases sitting between them. CDR3: CASSTGIGNIQYF. CDR3 bases: TGCGCCAGCTCGACAGGAATCGGAAACATTCAGTACTTC.

The chain is built from TRBV5-6 and TRBJ1-2, with 8 bases matching TRBD1. Germline values: CDR1 SGHDT, CDR2 YYEEEE. The length of the CDR3 is 14 residues. Germline trimming cut 0 bases from V and 8 bases from J; bases unmatched to any gene: 6. The CDR3 sequence is CASSLVAGGRGYTF. The CDR3 nucleotides are TGTGCCAGCAGCTTGGTGGCAGGGGGCCGGGGCTACACCTTC.

The chain has TRBV5-5 and TRBJ1-1; D ambiguous. With 4 bases removed from V and 3 bases from J, the gap between germline ends came to 7 bases. CDR1 and CDR2 from the germline V gene are SGHKS and YYEKEE (reference sequence). This CDR3 has 12 amino acids. The CDR3 sequence is CASSPHDTEAFF. The CDR3 DNA follows: TGTGCCAGCAGCCCACACGACACTGAAGCTTTCTTT. The full variable domain, in which reference TRBV5-5 and TRBJ1-1 provide the parts outside the CDR3, is DAGVTQSPTHLIKTRGQQVTLRCSPISGHKSVSWYQQVLGQGPQFIFQYYEKEERGRGNFPDRFSARQFPNYSSELNVNALLLGDSALYLCASSPHDTEAFFGQGTRLTVV.

This clone was seen only once. The V gene is TRBV10-3, the J gene TRBJ1-2, with D possibly TRBD1 on 5 matching bases. Germline V gene lookup returns CDR1 ENHRY and CDR2 SYGVKD. Trimming pared 5 bases from V and 4 bases from J, leaving 8 bases between. The length of the CDR3 is 12 residues. The DNA of the CDR3 is TGTGCCATCAGTTCGGACACCTATGGCTACACCTTC. Translated: CAISSDTYGYTF.

This chain connects TRBV5-1 to TRBJ1-6, with D unresolved. Germline V CDR1 and CDR2: SGHRS, YFSETQ. The CDR3 has 19 amino acids. V was trimmed by 0 bases and J by 0 bases, leaving 16 bases between them. CDR3 bases: TGCGCCAGCAGCTTGGGTGGGCGTCGGAATAGCTCCTATAATTCACCCCTCCACTTT. It yields the protein CASSLGGRRNSSYNSPLHF.

The chain recombines TRBV28 with TRBJ2-1; 12 bases align to TRBD2. The CDR3 runs to 18 residues. From germline, CDR1 is MDHEN and CDR2 SYDVKM. Trimming took 3 bases from V and 4 from J; bases not matched to a gene: 10. This CDR3 is CASSFSSGRDPRYNEQFF. CDR3 in DNA: TGTGCCAGCAGTTTTTCTAGCGGGAGGGACCCCCGATACAATGAGCAGTTCTTC. Together with reference TRBV28 and TRBJ2-1, the CDR3 gives the full variable domain: DVKVTQSSRYLVKRTGEKVFLECVQDMDHENMFWYRQDPGLGLRLIYFSYDVKMKEKGDIPEGYSVSREKKERFSLILESASTNQTSMYLCASSFSSGRDPRYNEQFFGPGTRLTVL.

J is TRBJ1-1 and V is TRBV29-1, with D possibly being TRBD1 (6 bases). Germline CDR1 reads SQVTM; CDR2 reads ANQGSEA. V shed 6 bases and J shed 2 bases, with 10 bases lying between them. This CDR3 is 12 amino acids long. The CDR3 sequence: CSVHRVNTEAFF. As DNA, the CDR3 is TGCAGCGTCCACAGGGTTAACACTGAAGCTTTCTTT.

The chain carries TRBV7-9 and TRBJ1-4; tentative D call: TRBD1 (5 bases). Trimming pared 1 base from V and 8 bases from J, leaving 14 bases between. This CDR3 is built from 15 residues. CDR1 and CDR2 from the germline V gene are SEHNR and FQNEAQ (reference sequence). The CDR3 DNA follows: TGTGCCAGCAGCTTAGAACAAGGGGTTCGAGAAAAACTGTTTTTT. It is translated as CASSLEQGVREKLFF.

This clone was observed a single time. The chain is built from TRBV9 and TRBJ2-2; 10 bases agree with TRBD1. There are 17 residues in the CDR3. Germline V CDR1 and CDR2: SGDLS, YYNGEE. V gave up 0 bases and J gave up 5 bases; unmatched junction bases: 7. CDR3 coding DNA: TGTGCCAGCAGCGTAGGGGTGGGACAGGGGTATACCGGGGAGCTGTTTTTT. Encoded protein: CASSVGVGQGYTGELFF.

The chain joins TRBV15 to TRBJ2-7, with a tentative D call TRBD1 (6 bases). Germline-derived CDR1 and CDR2 are LNHNV and YYDKDF (reference sequence). The CDR3 is made up of 13 amino acids. Trimming took 4 bases from V and 5 from J, leaving 12 bases between them. This chain's CDR3 is CATSNDRSHEQYF. In DNA, the CDR3 is TGTGCCACCAGCAACGACAGGTCTCACGAGCAGTACTTC.

The chain recombines TRBV7-9 with TRBJ1-2; the match to TRBD1 covers 7 bases. V lost 3 bases, J lost 4 bases, and 8 bases stayed unmatched. Per the germline V gene, CDR1 is SEHNR and CDR2 is FQNEAQ (reference sequence). This CDR3 is built from 15 residues. CDR3 protein: CASSFSGGLGYGYTF. CDR3 sequence (DNA): TGTGCCAGCAGCTTTTCAGGGGGTCTCGGCTATGGCTACACCTTC.

V is TRBV10-3 and J is TRBJ2-3, with 15 bases fitting TRBD2. The CDR3 runs to 18 residues. V lost 6 bases and J lost 1; bases outside the gene matches: 8. Germline V gives CDR1 ENHRY, CDR2 SYGVKD. CDR3 DNA sequence: TGTGCCATCAGACCAGGACTAGCGGGAGGGCGTGGCACAGATACGCAGTATTTT. As protein: CAIRPGLAGGRGTDTQYF.

The V call is TRBV6-6, the J call TRBJ1-2, with 8 bases aligning to TRBD1. Germline loops: CDR1 MNHNY, CDR2 SVGAGI (reference sequence). The CDR3 contains 13 residues. Trimming at V came to 8 bases and at J to 5 bases, leaving 7 bases not matched to a gene. CDR3 sequence (DNA): TGTGCCAGCGCAGGGGGCACCGGATATGGCTACACCTTC. It translates to CASAGGTGYGYTF.

The chain links TRBV6-6 to TRBJ2-5, with 9 bases lining up with TRBD1. CDR1 MNHNY and CDR2 SVGAGI come from the germline V gene (reference sequence). The CDR3 length is 16 residues. J gave up 5 bases and V 4 bases, and 11 bases lay outside the gene matches. The CDR3 loop reads CASSSLGQGRGETQYF. The CDR3 DNA reads as TGTGCCAGCAGTTCCCTTGGACAGGGGAGAGGTGAGACCCAGTACTTC.

The J gene is TRBJ1-2, the V gene TRBV5-4, with 10 bases fitting TRBD1. Germline V gene lookup returns CDR1 SGHNT and CDR2 YYREEE (reference sequence). The CDR3 is made up of 17 amino acids. V lost 0 bases, J lost 7 bases, and 12 bases stayed unmatched. The CDR3 loop is CASSLAGGDRGFGGYTF. In nucleotides, the CDR3 is TGTGCCAGCAGCTTGGCCGGTGGGGACAGGGGTTTCGGTGGCTACACCTTC.

The CDR3, as DNA: TGTGCCAGCAGCCTGGAGGACGGCACTGAAGCTTTCTTT. Its protein is CASSLEDGTEAFF. The chain carries TRBV6-6 and TRBJ1-1; the D is unclear. The CDR3 has 13 amino acids. Germline CDR1 MNHNY, CDR2 SVGAGI (reference sequence). The V gene lost 6 bases and the J gene lost 4 bases, with 12 bases spanning the gap.

The chain combines TRBV28 with TRBJ2-1, with 14 bases aligning to TRBD2. This CDR3 spans 17 amino acids. CDR1 is MDHEN, CDR2 SYDVKM, per germline. The trim removed 5 bases at V and 7 bases at J, leaving 10 bases unmatched. The CDR3 reads CASSPQGTSGSLNEQFF. As DNA, the CDR3 is TGTGCCAGCAGTCCCCAGGGGACTAGCGGGAGCCTAAATGAGCAGTTCTTC.

The count of this clone is one. Different DNA sequences within this sample yield the same CDR3. The chain links TRBV10-3 to TRBJ2-7, with 8 bases identical to TRBD1. This CDR3 contains 13 residues. CDR1 is ENHRY, CDR2 SYGVKD, per germline. The J segment lost 4 bases and the V segment lost 2 bases, leaving 1 base of the junction unmatched. For the CDR3, the DNA is TGTGCCATCAGTGAGGGACAGGGATACGAGCAGTACTTC. As protein: CAISEGQGYEQYF.

The V call is TRBV23-1, the J call TRBJ1-5; tentative D call: TRBD1 (6 bases). TRBV23-1 is labeled an ORF, and its function is uncertain. The CDR3 consists of 12 residues. V dropped 11 bases and J dropped 7 bases, with 15 bases sitting between them. CDR3 sequence (DNA): TGCGCCTGCTCGACAGGTCGGCAGCCCCAGCATTTT. As protein: CACSTGRQPQHF.

The chain is built from TRBV5-4 and TRBJ1-1; D is unresolved. This CDR3 is built from 16 residues. Germline lookup yields CDR1 SGHNT and CDR2 YYREEE (reference sequence). Deletions cut 1 base from V and 5 bases from J, with 18 bases between. The DNA of the CDR3 is TGTGCCAGCAGCTTGATAGGACGGGATAGGGCAACTGAAGCTTTCTTT. This codes for CASSLIGRDRATEAFF. The whole variable domain, filled in from reference TRBV5-4 and TRBJ1-1, reads ETGVTQSPTHLIKTRGQQVTLRCSSQSGHNTVSWYQQALGQGPQFIFQYYREEENGRGNFPPRFSGLQFPNYSSELNVNALELDDSALYLCASSLIGRDRATEAFFGQGTRLTVV.

This chain uses TRBV27 with TRBJ2-7, with D possibly TRBD1 on 6 matching bases. The length of the CDR3 is 16 residues. Germline CDR1 and CDR2: MNHEY and SMNVEV (reference sequence). V lost 1 base and J 2 bases, leaving 15 bases between the germline ends. CDR3 DNA: TGTGCCAGCAGTTTATTGGGCTTTGGACAGACCTACGAGCAGTACTTC. Its translation: CASSLLGFGQTYEQYF.

This clone appeared once. This chain connects TRBV7-2 to TRBJ1-2; D is unresolved. This CDR3 has 16 residues. Germline V gives CDR1 SGHTA, CDR2 FQGNSA. The V gene lost 1 base and the J gene lost 4 bases, with 16 bases spanning the gap. The DNA for the CDR3 is TGTGCCAGCAGCTTAGTTTTTCGGCAGGCCGGCTATGGCTACACCTTC. Translated, it gives CASSLVFRQAGYGYTF.

CDR3 nucleotides: TGTGCCCCCTCCACCGGGGACAAAAGGCAGGTGTACGAGCAGTACTTC. This encodes CAPSTGDKRQVYEQYF. The V call is TRBV19, the J call TRBJ2-7, with D possibly being TRBD1 (6 bases). CDR3 size: 16 residues. CDR1 LNHDA and CDR2 SQIVND come from the germline V gene (reference sequence). V gave up 11 bases and J gave up 4 bases, with 27 bases separating them.

The rearrangement links TRBV7-2 to TRBJ2-7, with 14 bases fitting TRBD2. CDR3 length equals 16 residues. V was clipped by 1 base and J by 2 bases; unmatched bases: 1. The germline CDR1 and CDR2 sequences are SGHTA and FQGNSA. The CDR3 nucleotides are TGTGCCAGCAGCTTAGGACTAGCGGGAGGGCCCTACGAGCAGTACTTC. It codes for CASSLGLAGGPYEQYF.

This clone showed up just once. This chain connects TRBV11-3 to TRBJ1-6, with 7 bases lining up with TRBD1. Germline V gene sequence: CDR1 SGHNT, CDR2 YENEEA. This CDR3 is 15 amino acids long. J lost 7 bases, V lost 1 base, and 4 bases had no gene match. Here the CDR3 reads CASSLGKGANSPLHF. In nucleotides, the CDR3 is TGTGCCAGCAGCTTAGGAAAGGGGGCCAATTCACCCCTCCACTTT. The full variable domain, rest sourced from reference TRBV11-3 and TRBJ1-6, is EAGVVQSPRYKIIEKKQPVAFWCNPISGHNTLYWYLQNLGQGPELLIRYENEEAVDDSQLPKDRFSAERLKGVDSTLKIQPAELGDSAVYLCASSLGKGANSPLHFGNGTRLTVT.

This rearrangement joins TRBV27 to TRBJ2-1; 13 bases map to TRBD2. J lost 4 bases, V lost 4 bases, and 7 bases had no gene match. Germline-derived CDR1 and CDR2 are MNHEY and SMNVEV (reference sequence). The length of the CDR3 is 17 residues. CDR3 in amino acids: CASSSGTSGTLYNEQFF. CDR3 nucleotides: TGTGCCAGCAGTTCTGGGACTAGCGGGACTCTTTACAATGAGCAGTTCTTC.

The V gene is TRBV5-1, the J gene TRBJ2-3, with 7 nucleotides matching TRBD2. Germline CDR1 and CDR2: SGHRS and YFSETQ. The CDR3 loop spans 17 amino acids. Trimming cost V 4 bases and J 1 base; bases outside gene matches: 12. CDR3 protein: CASSRLGGTGGTDTQYF. The CDR3 region has the DNA TGCGCCAGCAGCCGGCTGGGGGGGACGGGTGGCACAGATACGCAGTATTTT.